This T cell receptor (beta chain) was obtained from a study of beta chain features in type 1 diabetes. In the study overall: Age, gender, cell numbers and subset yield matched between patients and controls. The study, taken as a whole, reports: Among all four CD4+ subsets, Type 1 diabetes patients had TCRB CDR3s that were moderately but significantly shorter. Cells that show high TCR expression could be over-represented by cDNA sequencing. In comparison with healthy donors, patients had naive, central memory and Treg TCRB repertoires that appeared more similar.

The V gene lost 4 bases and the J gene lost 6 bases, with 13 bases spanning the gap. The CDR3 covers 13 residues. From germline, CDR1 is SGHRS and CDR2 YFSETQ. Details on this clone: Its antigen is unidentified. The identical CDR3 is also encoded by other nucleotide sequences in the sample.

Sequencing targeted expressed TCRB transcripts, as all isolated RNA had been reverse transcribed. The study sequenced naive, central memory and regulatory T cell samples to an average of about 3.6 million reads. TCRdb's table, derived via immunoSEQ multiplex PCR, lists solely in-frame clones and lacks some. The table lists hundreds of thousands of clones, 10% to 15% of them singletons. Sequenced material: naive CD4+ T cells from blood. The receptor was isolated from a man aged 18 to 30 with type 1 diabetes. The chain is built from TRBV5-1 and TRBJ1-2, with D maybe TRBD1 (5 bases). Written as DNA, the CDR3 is TGCGCCAGCAGCCTTACAGGTGAAGATGGCTACACCTTC. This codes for CASSLTGEDGYTF. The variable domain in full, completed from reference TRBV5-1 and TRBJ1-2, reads KAGVTQTPRYLIKTRGQQVTLSCSPISGHRSVSWYQQTPGQGLQFLFEYFSETQRNKGNFPGRFSGRQFSNSRSEMNVSTLELGDSALYLCASSLTGEDGYTFGSGTRLTVV.